This entry lists 22 T cell receptor beta chains sequenced from one sample in a study of CD4 T cell repertoires in COVID-19. No culture step preceded sequencing of the ex vivo isolated memory T cells. Sequencing was performed with immunoSEQ multiplex PCR; in TCRdb, only in-frame clones are kept and a portion is missing. In the table there are 20,000 to 30,000 clones, approximately 93% of which are singletons. Sample: circulating follicular helper CD4+ T cells (cTfh) from blood, taken before the COVID-19 pandemic. These receptor sequences come from a human donor who had COVID-19.

J is TRBJ2-1 and V is TRBV28; the D gene is possibly TRBD1 (6 bases). V shed 7 bases and J shed 2 bases, with 12 bases lying between them. The CDR3 loop spans 14 amino acids. Germline CDR1 and CDR2: MDHEN and SYDVKM. The CDR3 sequence is CASTGQRTYNEQFF. Written as DNA, the CDR3 is TGTGCCAGCACAGGACAGCGAACCTACAATGAGCAGTTCTTC.

The gene calls are TRBV7-2 and TRBJ2-1; 8 nucleotides line up with TRBD2. Trimming at V came to 1 base and at J to 6 bases, leaving 5 bases not matched to a gene. CDR1 and CDR2 from the germline V gene are SGHTA and FQGNSA. The CDR3 sequence is 15 residues long. CDR3 protein: CASSLGDSGANEQFF. The CDR3 nucleotides are TGTGCCAGCAGCTTAGGCGATAGCGGGGCCAATGAGCAGTTCTTC. The whole variable domain, filled in from reference TRBV7-2 and TRBJ2-1, reads GAGVSQSPSNKVTEKGKDVELRCDPISGHTALYWYRQSLGQGLEFLIYFQGNSAPDKSGLPSDRFSAERTGGSVSTLTIQRTQQEDSAVYLCASSLGDSGANEQFFGPGTRLTVL.

The chain combines TRBV7-9 with TRBJ1-6, with D perhaps TRBD1 (5 bases). CDR3 length: 14 amino acids. Trimming removed 1 base at V and 6 bases at J, with 7 bases between. Germline V CDR1 and CDR2: SEHNR, FQNEAQ (reference sequence). The DNA for the CDR3 is TGTGCCAGCAGCTTAGGACAGTTTAATTCACCCCTCCACTTT. Translated: CASSLGQFNSPLHF.

The chain recombines TRBV15 with TRBJ2-2, with D possibly being TRBD2 (5 bases). The CDR3 contains 15 residues. Germline-derived CDR1 and CDR2 are LNHNV and YYDKDF (reference sequence). The ends were cut back, 1 base at V and 6 bases at J, with 12 bases in the middle. The CDR3 sequence: CATSRGRREAGELFF. CDR3 nucleotide sequence: TGTGCCACCAGCAGAGGCCGACGGGAAGCCGGGGAGCTGTTTTTT.

This clone was found once. The gene calls are TRBV11-1 and TRBJ2-2, with D perhaps matching TRBD1 (6 bases). Trimming left V 5 bases short and J 6 bases short, with 13 bases between. The length of the CDR3 is 14 residues. CDR1 and CDR2 (germline): SGHAT, FQDESV (reference sequence). As DNA, the CDR3 is TGTGCCAGCAGCCGAACTACAGGGCCCGGGGAGCTGTTTTTT. Amino acids: CASSRTTGPGELFF.

The V call is TRBV5-1, the J call TRBJ1-2; 9 nucleotides match TRBD1. V dropped 0 bases and J dropped 6; count of bases not matched to a gene: 9. The CDR3 has 16 residues. The V gene's germline CDR1 is SGHRS and CDR2 YFSETQ. The CDR3 DNA sequence: TGCGCCAGCAGCTTGGATGACCCCGGGACAGGGAATGGCTACACCTTC. Residues: CASSLDDPGTGNGYTF.

The chain has TRBV30 and TRBJ1-2, with 7 bases lining up with TRBD1. This CDR3 is built from 13 residues. V was clipped by 0 bases and J by 7 bases; unmatched bases: 5. CDR1 is GTSNPN, CDR2 SVGIG, per germline (reference sequence). The CDR3 DNA follows: TGTGCCTGGAGTGTCACAGGGGAAGGTGGCTACACCTTC. Translated: CAWSVTGEGGYTF.

This chain joins TRBV30 and TRBJ2-3; D is perhaps TRBD2 (5 bases). This CDR3 region has 14 residues. The germline V gene has CDR1 GTSNPN and CDR2 SVGIG (reference sequence). The V end lost 4 bases, the J end lost 5 bases, and 16 bases lay between the germline ends. CDR3 bases: TGTGCCTGGAAGGTAGGAGGAGCGGTAGATACGCAGTATTTT. This encodes CAWKVGGAVDTQYF.

This chain links TRBV27 with TRBJ1-4; tentative D call: TRBD1 (5 bases). Trimming removed 4 bases from V and 6 bases from J, with 12 bases in between. CDR3 length: 14 amino acids. Germline lookup yields CDR1 MNHEY and CDR2 SMNVEV (reference sequence). The CDR3 sequence is CASSSGGIDEKLFF. CDR3 in DNA: TGTGCCAGCAGTTCGGGGGGAATAGATGAAAAACTGTTTTTT.

The chain is built from TRBV7-7 and TRBJ2-2, with a tentative D call TRBD1 (5 bases). This CDR3 has 16 residues. Trimming removed 2 bases at V and 0 bases at J, with 10 bases between. Per the germline V gene, CDR1 is SSHAT and CDR2 is FNYEAQ (reference sequence). The CDR3 region has the DNA TGTGCCAGCAGCTTACGACAGAACGCGAACACCGGGGAGCTGTTTTTT. Residues: CASSLRQNANTGELFF.

The CDR3 is CASSLNPGQGSGGYTF. In DNA form, the CDR3 reads TGCGCCAGCAGTCTGAACCCGGGACAGGGTTCTGGAGGCTACACCTTC. The chain joins TRBV5-1 to TRBJ1-2; TRBD1 agrees at 9 bases. The length of the CDR3 is 16 residues. Germline CDR1 SGHRS, CDR2 YFSETQ. V lost 5 bases, J lost 8 bases, and 16 bases stayed unmatched.

The V call is TRBV6-5, the J call TRBJ1-2, with unresolved D. Between the trimmed V and J ends, which lost 5 bases and 0 bases, there was a span of 13 bases. In germline, CDR1 is MNHEY, CDR2 SVGAGI. This CDR3 is 15 amino acids long. The CDR3 DNA reads as TGTGCCAGCAGTCGCGCCGGAGGCGCTAACTATGGCTACACCTTC. Translation: CASSRAGGANYGYTF.

V and J are TRBV2 and TRBJ2-7; weak D call: TRBD2 (5 bases). The CDR3 extends over 15 amino acids. Trimming stripped 4 bases from V and 8 bases from J, with 21 bases between. Per germline, CDR1 SNHLY and CDR2 FYNNEI. The chain's CDR3 is CASSVEGRLKSKQYF. For the CDR3, the DNA is TGTGCCAGCAGTGTTGAGGGCCGGCTTAAATCCAAGCAGTACTTC. The full variable domain, rest sourced from reference TRBV2 and TRBJ2-7, is EPEVTQTPSHQVTQMGQEVILRCVPISNHLYFYWYRQILGQKVEFLVSFYNNEISEKSEIFDDQFSVERPDGSNFTLKIRSTKLEDSAMYFCASSVEGRLKSKQYFGPGTRLTVT.

The chain has TRBV28 and TRBJ1-5; 8 positions match TRBD1. Trimming removed 2 bases from V and 6 bases from J; junction bases left unmatched: 9. The CDR3 is made up of 16 amino acids. CDR1 and CDR2 (germline): MDHEN, SYDVKM. CDR3 sequence (DNA): TGTGCCAGCAGTTTAGGCGTTGACAGGGGAGCTCAGCCCCAGCATTTT. Protein: CASSLGVDRGAQPQHF.

This chain uses TRBV27 with TRBJ2-2; 10 bases are a match to TRBD1. Germline CDR1 is MNHEY and CDR2 is SMNVEV (reference sequence). The CDR3 is 17 residues long. Trimming removed 7 bases from V and 7 bases from J; junction bases left unmatched: 15. This chain's CDR3 is CASTLGRGQGYGGELFF. Written as DNA, the CDR3 is TGTGCCAGCACCTTAGGAAGGGGACAGGGGTACGGCGGGGAGCTGTTTTTT.

This chain links TRBV12-2 with TRBJ2-1; TRBD2 reflects the table's D call only, with no check against the DNA. TRBV12-2 is a listed pseudogene. The CDR3 extends over 17 amino acids. The CDR3 spells CASRLPPPSLSYNEQFF. The DNA for the CDR3 is TGTGCAAGTCGCTTACCTCCCCCTAGCTTGTCCTACAATGAGCAGTTCTTC.

The V gene is TRBV27, the J gene TRBJ1-1, with 7 bases identical to TRBD1. CDR1 MNHEY and CDR2 SMNVEV come from the germline V gene (reference sequence). CDR3 length: 14 amino acids. Trimming cost V 6 bases and J 4 bases; bases outside gene matches: 8. DNA for the CDR3: TGTGCCAGCAGATCGACAGGGTCGGGCACTGAAGCTTTCTTT. Amino acid sequence: CASRSTGSGTEAFF.

In its sample, this clone was seen once. The J gene is TRBJ1-2, the V gene TRBV7-2; 7 positions match TRBD1. Germline CDR1 and CDR2: SGHTA and FQGNSA. The V and J ends lost 5 bases and 4 bases, in that order; junction bases with no gene match: 4. There are 13 residues in the CDR3. The CDR3 reads CASSQGGGYGYTF. The CDR3 DNA is TGTGCCAGCAGCCAGGGGGGCGGCTATGGCTACACCTTC. The whole variable domain, remainder taken from reference TRBV7-2 and TRBJ1-2, is GAGVSQSPSNKVTEKGKDVELRCDPISGHTALYWYRQSLGQGLEFLIYFQGNSAPDKSGLPSDRFSAERTGGSVSTLTIQRTQQEDSAVYLCASSQGGGYGYTFGSGTRLTVV.

The rearrangement links TRBV12-5 to TRBJ2-2; 7 bases agree with TRBD2. Looked up from germline, CDR1 is LGHNT and CDR2 is FRNRAP. This CDR3 is 15 amino acids long. J lost 4 bases, V lost 2 bases, and 4 bases had no gene match. The chain's CDR3 is CASGLLPGGTGELFF. CDR3 in DNA: TGTGCTAGTGGTTTGTTACCGGGGGGCACCGGGGAGCTGTTTTTT. Supplemented by reference TRBV12-5 and TRBJ2-2, the full variable domain reads DARVTQTPRHKVTEMGQEVTMRCQPILGHNTVFWYRQTMMQGLELLAYFRNRAPLDDSGMPKDRFSAEMPDATLATLKIQPSEPRDSAVYFCASGLLPGGTGELFFGEGSRLTVL.

This chain links TRBV7-9 with TRBJ1-5, with D maybe TRBD1 (5 bases). Trimming cost V 6 bases and J 7 bases, with 16 bases left between them. The germline V gene has CDR1 SEHNR and CDR2 FQNEAQ (reference sequence). The CDR3 length is 14 residues. CDR3 in amino acids: CASRPTGEEQPQHF. CDR3 coding DNA: TGTGCCAGCAGACCAACAGGAGAAGAACAGCCCCAGCATTTT.

This clone was counted between two and nine times. The rearrangement joins TRBV11-2 to TRBJ2-3; a possible D gene is TRBD2 (6 bases). The CDR3 covers 16 residues. The V and J ends lost 3 bases and 1 base respectively, with 14 bases between them. Germline V gives CDR1 SGHAT, CDR2 FQNNGV. DNA for the CDR3: TGTGCCAGCAGCTTCCAACTGGGCGGGGGCACAGATACGCAGTATTTT. As protein: CASSFQLGGGTDTQYF.

This clone showed up just once. The chain joins TRBV27 to TRBJ1-1, with 9 positions matching TRBD1. V lost 5 bases to trimming and J lost 3 bases; unmatched junction nucleotides: 13. Germline CDR1 is MNHEY and CDR2 is SMNVEV (reference sequence). This CDR3 is 17 amino acids long. This chain's CDR3 is CASSKPPGQGSYTEAFF. The CDR3 DNA is TGTGCCAGCAGTAAACCCCCGGGACAGGGATCGTACACTGAAGCTTTCTTT.